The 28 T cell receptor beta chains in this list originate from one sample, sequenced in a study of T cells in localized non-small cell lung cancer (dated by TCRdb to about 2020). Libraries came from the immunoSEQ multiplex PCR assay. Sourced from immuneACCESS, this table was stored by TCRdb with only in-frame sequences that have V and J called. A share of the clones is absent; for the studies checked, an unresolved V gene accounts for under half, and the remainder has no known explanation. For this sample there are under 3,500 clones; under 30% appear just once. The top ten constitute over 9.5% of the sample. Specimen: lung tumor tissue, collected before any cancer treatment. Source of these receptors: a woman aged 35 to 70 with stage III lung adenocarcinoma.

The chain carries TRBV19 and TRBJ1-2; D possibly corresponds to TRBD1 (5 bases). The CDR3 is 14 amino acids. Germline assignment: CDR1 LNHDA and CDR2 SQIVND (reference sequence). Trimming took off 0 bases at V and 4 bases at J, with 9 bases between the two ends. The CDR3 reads CASSIEGPPYGYTF. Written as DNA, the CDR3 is TGTGCCAGTAGTATAGAGGGACCCCCCTATGGCTACACCTTC.

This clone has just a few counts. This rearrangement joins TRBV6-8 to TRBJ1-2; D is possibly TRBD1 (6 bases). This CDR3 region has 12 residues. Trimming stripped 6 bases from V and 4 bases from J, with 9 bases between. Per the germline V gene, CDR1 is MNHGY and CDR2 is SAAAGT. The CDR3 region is CASRQQGYGYTF. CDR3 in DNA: TGTGCCAGCAGACAACAGGGCTATGGCTACACCTTC.

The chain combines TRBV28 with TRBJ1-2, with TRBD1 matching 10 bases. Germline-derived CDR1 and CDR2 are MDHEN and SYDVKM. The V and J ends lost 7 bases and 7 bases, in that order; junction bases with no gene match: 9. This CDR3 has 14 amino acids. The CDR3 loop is CASTILRTGGGYTF. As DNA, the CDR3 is TGTGCCAGCACCATACTCCGGACAGGGGGTGGCTACACCTTC.

In nucleotides, the CDR3 is TGTGCCAGCTCACCATCAGGGGCCACTGAAGCTTTCTTT. Amino acid sequence: CASSPSGATEAFF. V usage is TRBV18 and J usage is TRBJ1-1, with D maybe TRBD1 (6 bases). The germline gives CDR1 KGHSH, CDR2 LQKENI. Trimming removed 2 bases from V and 4 bases from J, with 8 bases in between. The CDR3 contains 13 residues.

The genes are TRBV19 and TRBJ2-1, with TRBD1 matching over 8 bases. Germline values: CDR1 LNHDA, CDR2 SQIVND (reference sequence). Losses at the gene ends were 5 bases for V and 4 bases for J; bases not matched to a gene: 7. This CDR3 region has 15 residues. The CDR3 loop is CASSPGQGSYNEQFF. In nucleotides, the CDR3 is TGTGCCAGTAGTCCTGGACAGGGATCATACAATGAGCAGTTCTTC.

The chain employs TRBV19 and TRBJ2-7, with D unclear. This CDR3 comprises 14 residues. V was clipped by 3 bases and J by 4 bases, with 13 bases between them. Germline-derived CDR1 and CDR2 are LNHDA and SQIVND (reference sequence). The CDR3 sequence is CASSMVARPYEQYF. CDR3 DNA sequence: TGTGCCAGTAGTATGGTTGCCAGGCCGTACGAGCAGTACTTC.

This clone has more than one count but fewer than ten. Here the CDR3 DNA reads TGTGCCAGCAGTGCCTCTAATTCACCCCTCCACTTT. The encoded protein is CASSASNSPLHF. The V gene is TRBV25-1, the J gene TRBJ1-6; D uncertain. CDR1 and CDR2 from the germline V gene are MGHDK and SYGVNS. The CDR3 contains 12 residues. The V end lost 4 bases, the J end lost 6 bases, and 4 bases lay between the germline ends.

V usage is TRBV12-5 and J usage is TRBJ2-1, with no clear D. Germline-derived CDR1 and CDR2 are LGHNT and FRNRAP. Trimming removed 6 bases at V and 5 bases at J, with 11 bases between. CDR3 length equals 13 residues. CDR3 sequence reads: CASGPDGNNEQFF. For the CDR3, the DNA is TGTGCTAGTGGCCCTGACGGCAACAATGAGCAGTTCTTC.

The chain's CDR3 is CASSDPGQGDNSPLHF. Written as DNA, the CDR3 is TGTGCCAGCAGTGACCCAGGACAGGGGGATAATTCACCCCTCCACTTT. The chain links TRBV6-8 to TRBJ1-6; the match to TRBD1 covers 10 bases. There are 16 residues in the CDR3. The ends lost 5 bases at V and 5 bases at J; junction bases unmatched: 6. Per the germline V gene, CDR1 is MNHGY and CDR2 is SAAAGT.

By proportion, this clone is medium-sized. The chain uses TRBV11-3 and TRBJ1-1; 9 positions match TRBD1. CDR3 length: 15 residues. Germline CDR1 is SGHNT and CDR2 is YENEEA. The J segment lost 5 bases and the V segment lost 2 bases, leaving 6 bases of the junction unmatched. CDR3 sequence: CASSLQNRGRTEAFF. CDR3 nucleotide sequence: TGTGCCAGCAGCTTACAAAACAGGGGGCGTACTGAAGCTTTCTTT.

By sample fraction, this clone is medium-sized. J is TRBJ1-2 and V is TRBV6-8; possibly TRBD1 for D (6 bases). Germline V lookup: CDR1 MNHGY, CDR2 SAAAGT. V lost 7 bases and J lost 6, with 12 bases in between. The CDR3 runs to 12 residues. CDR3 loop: CASIGGAHGYTF. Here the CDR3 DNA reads TGTGCCAGCATTGGGGGGGCCCATGGCTACACCTTC.

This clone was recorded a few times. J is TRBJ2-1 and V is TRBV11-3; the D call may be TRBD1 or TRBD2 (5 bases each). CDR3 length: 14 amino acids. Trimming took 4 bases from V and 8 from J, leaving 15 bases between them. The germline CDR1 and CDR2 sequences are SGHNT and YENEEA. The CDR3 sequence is CASSSGTRIDEQFF. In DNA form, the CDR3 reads TGTGCCAGCAGCTCCGGGACCCGGATTGATGAGCAGTTCTTC. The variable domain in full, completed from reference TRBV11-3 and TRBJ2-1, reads EAGVVQSPRYKIIEKKQPVAFWCNPISGHNTLYWYLQNLGQGPELLIRYENEEAVDDSQLPKDRFSAERLKGVDSTLKIQPAELGDSAVYLCASSSGTRIDEQFFGPGTRLTVL.

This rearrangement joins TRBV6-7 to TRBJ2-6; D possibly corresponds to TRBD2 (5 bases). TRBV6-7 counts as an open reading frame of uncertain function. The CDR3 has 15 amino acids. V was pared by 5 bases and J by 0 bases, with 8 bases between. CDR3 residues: CASSPTSSGANVLTF. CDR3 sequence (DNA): TGTGCCAGCAGTCCCACTAGCTCTGGGGCCAACGTCCTGACTTTC.

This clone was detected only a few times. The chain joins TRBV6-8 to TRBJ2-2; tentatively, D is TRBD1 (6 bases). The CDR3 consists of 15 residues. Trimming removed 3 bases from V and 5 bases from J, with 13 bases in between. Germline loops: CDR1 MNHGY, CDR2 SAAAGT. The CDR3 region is CASSYGQPHTGELFF. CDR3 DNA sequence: TGTGCCAGCAGTTATGGACAGCCTCATACCGGGGAGCTGTTTTTT.

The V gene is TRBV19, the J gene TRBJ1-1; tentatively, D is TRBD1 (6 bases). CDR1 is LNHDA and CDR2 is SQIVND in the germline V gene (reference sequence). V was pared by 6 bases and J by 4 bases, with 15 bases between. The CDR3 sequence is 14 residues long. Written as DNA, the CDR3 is TGTGCCAGTAGGAAACAGGGAATCGGCACTGAAGCTTTCTTT. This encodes CASRKQGIGTEAFF.

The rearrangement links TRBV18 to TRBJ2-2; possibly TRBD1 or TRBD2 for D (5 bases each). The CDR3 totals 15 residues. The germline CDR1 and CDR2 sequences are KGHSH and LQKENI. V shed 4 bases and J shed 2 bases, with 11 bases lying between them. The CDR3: CASSRDGINTGELFF. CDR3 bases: TGTGCCAGCTCACGGGACGGTATTAACACCGGGGAGCTGTTTTTT.

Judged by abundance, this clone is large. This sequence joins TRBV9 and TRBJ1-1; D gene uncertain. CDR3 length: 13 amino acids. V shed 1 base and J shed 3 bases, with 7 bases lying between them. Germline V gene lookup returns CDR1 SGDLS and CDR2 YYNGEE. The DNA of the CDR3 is TGTGCCAGCAGCGTACTATGGGACACTGAAGCTTTCTTT. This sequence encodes CASSVLWDTEAFF.

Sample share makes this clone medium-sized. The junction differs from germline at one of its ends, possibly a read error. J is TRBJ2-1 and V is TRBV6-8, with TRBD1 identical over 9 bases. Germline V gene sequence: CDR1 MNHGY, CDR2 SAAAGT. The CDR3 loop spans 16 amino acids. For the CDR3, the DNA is TGTGCCATCAGTGGACCGACAGGGGGGTCTGACAATGAGCAGTTCTTC. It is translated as CAISGPTGGSDNEQFF.

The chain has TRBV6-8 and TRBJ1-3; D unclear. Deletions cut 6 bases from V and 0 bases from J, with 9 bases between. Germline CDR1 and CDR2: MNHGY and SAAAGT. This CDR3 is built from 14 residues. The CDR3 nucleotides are TGTGCCAGCAGCGCCATCGGCTCTGGAAACACCATATATTTT. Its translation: CASSAIGSGNTIYF.

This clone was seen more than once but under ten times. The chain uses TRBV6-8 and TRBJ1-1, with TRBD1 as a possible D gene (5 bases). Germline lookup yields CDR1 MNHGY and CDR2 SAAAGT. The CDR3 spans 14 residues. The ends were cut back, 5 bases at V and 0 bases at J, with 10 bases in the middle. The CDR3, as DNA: TGTGCCAGCAGTGTCCAGGGTTTGAACACTGAAGCTTTCTTT. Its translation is CASSVQGLNTEAFF.

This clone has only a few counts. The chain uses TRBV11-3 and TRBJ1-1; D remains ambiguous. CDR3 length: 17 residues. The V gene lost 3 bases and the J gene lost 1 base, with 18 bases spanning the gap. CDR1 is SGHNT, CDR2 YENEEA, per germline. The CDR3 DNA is TGTGCCAGCAGCTTGATCACGACATCCAGTAGGAACACTGAAGCTTTCTTT. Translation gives CASSLITTSSRNTEAFF.

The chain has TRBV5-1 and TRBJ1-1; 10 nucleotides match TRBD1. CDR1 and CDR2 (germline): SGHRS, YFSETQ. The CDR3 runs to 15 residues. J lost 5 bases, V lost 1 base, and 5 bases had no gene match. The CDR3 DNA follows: TGCGCCAGCAGCTTGCCCGGACAGGGGGTTACTGAAGCTTTCTTT. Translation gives CASSLPGQGVTEAFF.

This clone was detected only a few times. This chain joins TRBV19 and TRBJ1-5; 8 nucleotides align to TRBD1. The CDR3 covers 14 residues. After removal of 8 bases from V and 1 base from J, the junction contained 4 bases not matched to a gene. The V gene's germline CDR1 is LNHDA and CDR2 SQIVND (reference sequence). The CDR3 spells CASVGQGSNQPQHF. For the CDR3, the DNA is TGTGCCAGTGTTGGACAGGGCAGCAATCAGCCCCAGCATTTT.

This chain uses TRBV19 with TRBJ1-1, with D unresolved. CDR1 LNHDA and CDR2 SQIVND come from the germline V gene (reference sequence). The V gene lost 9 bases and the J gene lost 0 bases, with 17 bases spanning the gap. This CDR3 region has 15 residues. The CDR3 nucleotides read TGTGCCAGCAAAAACAGAATAAGCATGAACACTGAAGCTTTCTTT. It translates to CASKNRISMNTEAFF.

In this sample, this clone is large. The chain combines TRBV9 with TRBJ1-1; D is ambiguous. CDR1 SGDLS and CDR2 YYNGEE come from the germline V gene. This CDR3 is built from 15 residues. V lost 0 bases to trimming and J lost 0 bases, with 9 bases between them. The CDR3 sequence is CASSVGVSMNTEAFF. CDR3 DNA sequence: TGTGCCAGCAGCGTAGGGGTCAGCATGAACACTGAAGCTTTCTTT.

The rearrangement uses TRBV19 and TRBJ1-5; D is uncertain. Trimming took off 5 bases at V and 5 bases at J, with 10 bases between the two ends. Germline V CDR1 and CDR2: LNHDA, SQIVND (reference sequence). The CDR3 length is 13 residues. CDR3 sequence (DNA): TGTGCCAGTAGTCTGACAAAGGATCAGCCCCAGCATTTT. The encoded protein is CASSLTKDQPQHF.

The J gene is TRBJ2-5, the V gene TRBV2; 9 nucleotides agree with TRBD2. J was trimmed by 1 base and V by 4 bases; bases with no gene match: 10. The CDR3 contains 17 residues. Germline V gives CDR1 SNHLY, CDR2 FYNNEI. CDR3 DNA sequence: TGTGCCAGCAGTGTTTGGGAGACTAGCGGTTTCCAAGAGACCCAGTACTTC. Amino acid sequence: CASSVWETSGFQETQYF.

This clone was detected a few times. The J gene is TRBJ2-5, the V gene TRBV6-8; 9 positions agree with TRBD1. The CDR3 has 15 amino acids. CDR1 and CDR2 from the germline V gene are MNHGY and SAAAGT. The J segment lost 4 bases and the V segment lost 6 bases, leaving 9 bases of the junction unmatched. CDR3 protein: CASSPPTGGRETQYF. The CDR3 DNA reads TGTGCCAGCAGCCCCCCGACAGGGGGACGAGAGACCCAGTACTTC.